Presented here are 30 T cell receptor beta chains from one specimen sequenced in a study of CD8+ T cells in alopecia areata. Reverse transcribed after extraction, RNA yielded cDNA as the sequencing template. Profiling relied on immunoSEQ multiplex PCR, and the TCRdb table lists in-frame clones only, not all of them. Here the sample spans 25,000 to 40,000 clones, about 74% being singletons. Sequencing was carried out using NKG2D-low CD8+ T cells sorted from blood. These receptors came from a human donor with alopecia areata.

This clone was seen a few times. The chain carries TRBV7-9 and TRBJ2-7; no definite D call. The CDR3 covers 12 residues. V lost 5 bases, J lost 3 bases, and 8 bases lay in between. Germline V gives CDR1 SEHNR, CDR2 FQNEAQ (reference sequence). The CDR3 coding sequence is TGTGCCAGCAGCCTCCTTGGCTACGAGCAGTACTTC. It is translated as CASSLLGYEQYF.

This chain connects TRBV4-1 to TRBJ2-2; 11 bases match TRBD1. V lost 5 bases and J lost 6; bases outside the gene matches: 5. The V gene's germline CDR1 is MGHRA and CDR2 YSYEKL. This CDR3 contains 15 residues. The chain's CDR3 is CASSLPGQGAGELFF. In DNA form, the CDR3 reads TGCGCCAGCAGCTTACCGGGACAGGGGGCCGGGGAGCTGTTTTTT.

V gene TRBV9 combines with J gene TRBJ2-7; D not resolved. The CDR3 sequence is 12 residues long. Trimming removed 4 bases from V and 3 bases from J, with 8 bases in between. Per germline, CDR1 SGDLS and CDR2 YYNGEE. CDR3 loop: CASSSGDYEQYF. CDR3 in DNA: TGTGCCAGCAGCTCTGGGGACTACGAGCAGTACTTC.

The chain couples TRBV7-9 to TRBJ2-2, with D unresolved. V lost 1 base and J 5 bases, leaving 8 bases between the germline ends. This CDR3 is 14 amino acids long. Germline values: CDR1 SEHNR, CDR2 FQNEAQ (reference sequence). CDR3 loop: CASSLDSFTGELFF. As DNA, the CDR3 is TGTGCCAGCAGCTTAGACTCCTTTACCGGGGAGCTGTTTTTT.

The chain uses TRBV29-1 and TRBJ2-1; TRBD1 might be the D (5 bases). CDR3 size: 14 residues. V shed 6 bases and J shed 0 bases, with 12 bases lying between them. The V gene's germline CDR1 is SQVTM and CDR2 ANQGSEA. In nucleotides, the CDR3 is TGCAGCGTGCCTACAGGATCCTCCTACAATGAGCAGTTCTTC. It encodes CSVPTGSSYNEQFF.

The chain has TRBV4-3 and TRBJ2-7; D is perhaps TRBD1 (5 bases). CDR1 and CDR2 from the germline V gene are LGHNA and YSLEER. Trimming removed 3 bases at V and 4 bases at J, with 13 bases between. The CDR3 totals 14 residues. CDR3 nucleotides: TGCGCCAGCAGCCAGGGCAGGGTGGGGTACGAGCAGTACTTC. Its translation: CASSQGRVGYEQYF.

The rearrangement links TRBV5-6 to TRBJ2-7; 9 nucleotides align to TRBD2. The ends lost 5 bases at V and 7 bases at J; junction bases unmatched: 13. The CDR3 length is 15 residues. Germline CDR1 SGHDT, CDR2 YYEEEE. CDR3 DNA sequence: TGTGCCAGCAGTTCTAGCGGGATGGGCTTGTTAGAGCAGTACTTC. Protein product: CASSSSGMGLLEQYF.

The rearrangement joins TRBV6-1 to TRBJ2-7; TRBD1 agrees at 7 bases. V was pared by 2 bases and J by 5 bases, with 9 bases of the junction left unmatched. Germline values: CDR1 MNHNS, CDR2 SASEGT. The CDR3 is 15 amino acids. The CDR3 coding sequence is TGTGCCAGCAGTGAAATCGTAGGGGGCAAAAACGAGCAGTACTTC. Its protein product is CASSEIVGGKNEQYF.

The chain links TRBV7-2 to TRBJ2-7; a possible D gene is TRBD1 (5 bases). This CDR3 contains 12 residues. Trimming pared 4 bases from V and 3 bases from J, leaving 7 bases between. CDR1 is SGHTA and CDR2 is FQGNSA in the germline V gene. The CDR3 spells CASSSDNYEQYF. In DNA, the CDR3 is TGTGCCAGCAGCTCGGACAACTACGAGCAGTACTTC. The variable domain in full, completed from reference TRBV7-2 and TRBJ2-7, reads GAGVSQSPSNKVTEKGKDVELRCDPISGHTALYWYRQSLGQGLEFLIYFQGNSAPDKSGLPSDRFSAERTGGSVSTLTIQRTQQEDSAVYLCASSSDNYEQYFGPGTRLTVT.

The count of this clone is one. The chain employs TRBV4-3 and TRBJ1-1; D unclear. The CDR3 runs to 13 residues. Germline V gene lookup returns CDR1 LGHNA and CDR2 YSLEER. V dropped 1 base and J dropped 5 bases, with 8 bases sitting between them. The CDR3: CASSQVSWTEAFF. The CDR3 nucleotides are TGCGCCAGCAGCCAAGTGAGCTGGACTGAAGCTTTCTTT.

Sample share makes this clone medium-sized. The chain combines TRBV28 with TRBJ2-3; D is unclear. The CDR3 runs 13 residues. The germline CDR1 and CDR2 sequences are MDHEN and SYDVKM. V lost 6 bases and J 4 bases, leaving 11 bases between the germline ends. CDR3 sequence: CASSRSRADTQYF. CDR3 nucleotides: TGTGCCAGCAGCCGCTCCCGCGCAGATACGCAGTATTTT.

The rearrangement uses TRBV29-1 and TRBJ2-7; D may be TRBD1 (6 bases). CDR3 size: 14 residues. Trimming pared 4 bases from V and 7 bases from J, leaving 20 bases between. CDR1 is SQVTM and CDR2 is ANQGSEA in the germline V gene. The DNA for the CDR3 is TGCAGCGTTGGGACAGCAACTATCTCTACGGAGCAGTACTTC. Residues: CSVGTATISTEQYF.

V and J are TRBV7-2 and TRBJ2-3; perhaps TRBD2 as D (5 bases). The CDR3 consists of 18 residues. Germline loops: CDR1 SGHTA, CDR2 FQGNSA. The V end lost 5 bases, the J end lost 0 bases, and 21 bases lay between the germline ends. This chain's CDR3 is CASSPGGRWEYSTDTQYF. In DNA, the CDR3 is TGTGCCAGCAGCCCCGGTGGTAGGTGGGAGTATAGCACAGATACGCAGTATTTT.

The chain is built from TRBV6-5 and TRBJ2-1, with 13 positions matching TRBD2. Germline V gene sequence: CDR1 MNHEY, CDR2 SVGAGI. The CDR3 has 15 amino acids. With V trimmed by 3 bases and J by 6 bases, 2 bases remained unmatched. The chain's CDR3 is CASSYTSGRGNEQFF. CDR3 sequence (DNA): TGTGCCAGCAGTTATACTAGCGGGAGGGGCAATGAGCAGTTCTTC.

This clone was recorded a few times. The chain combines TRBV19 with TRBJ2-3; either TRBD1 or TRBD2 may supply D (5 bases each). Germline assignment: CDR1 LNHDA and CDR2 SQIVND (reference sequence). The germline V and J ends were trimmed by 4 bases and 4 bases, with 12 bases remaining between them. The CDR3 totals 14 residues. CDR3 in amino acids: CASSSPGTADTQYF. CDR3 nucleotide sequence: TGTGCCAGTAGTAGTCCAGGGACCGCAGATACGCAGTATTTT.

The chain employs TRBV6-5 and TRBJ2-7; 8 bases are shared with TRBD1. J gave up 2 bases and V 2 bases, and 2 bases lay outside the gene matches. Germline V lookup: CDR1 MNHEY, CDR2 SVGAGI. CDR3 length: 14 amino acids. Here the CDR3 DNA reads TGTGCCAGCAGTTACGCGACAGGGGCCTACGAGCAGTACTTC. As protein: CASSYATGAYEQYF.

The chain carries TRBV14 and TRBJ2-1; D is perhaps TRBD2 (5 bases). The germline CDR1 and CDR2 sequences are SGHDN and FVKESK. The ends were cut back, 0 bases at V and 9 bases at J, with 12 bases in the middle. This CDR3 comprises 14 residues. This CDR3 is CASSQDLAAVEQFF. CDR3 sequence (DNA): TGTGCCAGCAGCCAAGACCTAGCTGCTGTTGAGCAGTTCTTC.

The chain uses TRBV5-5 and TRBJ2-7, with D perhaps TRBD1 (5 bases). Germline CDR1 SGHKS, CDR2 YYEKEE (reference sequence). Trimming removed 4 bases from V and 4 bases from J, with 9 bases in between. This CDR3 is built from 12 residues. The CDR3 reads CASSLTGYEQYF. CDR3 nucleotides: TGTGCCAGCAGCCTCACAGGATACGAGCAGTACTTC.

Only one count was recorded for this clone. The chain is built from TRBV12-5 and TRBJ2-1, with TRBD1 matching 7 bases. This CDR3 has 13 residues. CDR1 is LGHNT and CDR2 is FRNRAP in the germline V gene. V shed 5 bases and J 8 bases; nucleotides not matched to a gene: 6. In DNA, the CDR3 is TGTGCTAGTGGTAGAAGTGACAGGGATGAGCAGTTCTTC. This codes for CASGRSDRDEQFF.

Worth noting for this clone: This may arise from a read error, as a much more abundant clone is one base away. The chain has TRBV6-4 and TRBJ2-3; a weak D match, TRBD2 (6 bases). V was shortened by 4 bases and J by 2 bases, with 7 bases between the two germline ends. CDR1 is MRHNA, CDR2 SNTAGT, per germline. This CDR3 is built from 13 residues. In nucleotides, the CDR3 is TGTGCCAGCAGTGCGGGAGACACAGATACGCAGTATTTT. Its translation is CASSAGDTDTQYF.

This clone was counted a few times. The chain is built from TRBV6-4 and TRBJ2-1; 14 nucleotides match TRBD2. The CDR3 consists of 16 residues. The J segment lost 9 bases and the V segment lost 6 bases, leaving 10 bases of the junction unmatched. CDR1 and CDR2 from the germline V gene are MRHNA and SNTAGT. The CDR3 DNA sequence: TGTGCCAGCAGCGGATCGACTAGCGGGGGGGCCAGTGAGCAGTTCTTC. Residues: CASSGSTSGGASEQFF.

Concerning this clone: This CDR3 is also generated by other DNA sequences in the sample. The genes are TRBV5-1 and TRBJ2-1, with 8 bases aligning to TRBD2. From germline, CDR1 is SGHRS and CDR2 YFSETQ. V shed 0 bases, J shed 0 bases, and the junction held 2 bases outside the gene matches. The CDR3 is made up of 16 amino acids. For the CDR3, the DNA is TGCGCCAGCAGCTTGGGACTAGCGAGCTCCTACAATGAGCAGTTCTTC. It specifies CASSLGLASSYNEQFF.

This clone was detected only a few times. The chain's CDR3 is CASSDTSTDTQYF. The DNA of the CDR3 is TGTGCCAGCAGTGATACTAGCACAGATACGCAGTATTTT. The J gene is TRBJ2-3, the V gene TRBV6-4; D is uncertain. V lost 3 bases and J lost 0, with 4 bases in between. The CDR3 contains 13 residues. Looked up from germline, CDR1 is MRHNA and CDR2 is SNTAGT.

This chain uses TRBV2 with TRBJ2-7, with 9 bases aligning to TRBD1. Germline-derived CDR1 and CDR2 are SNHLY and FYNNEI. This CDR3 contains 16 residues. The V and J ends lost 4 bases and 3 bases, in that order; junction bases with no gene match: 10. CDR3: CASSAIGDRGNYEQYF. The CDR3 region has the DNA TGTGCCAGCAGTGCGATAGGTGACAGGGGGAACTACGAGCAGTACTTC.

This chain uses TRBV27 with TRBJ1-2, with a weak D call TRBD1 (6 bases). V lost 7 bases and J 2 bases, leaving 20 bases between the germline ends. The germline gives CDR1 MNHEY, CDR2 SMNVEV (reference sequence). The CDR3 extends over 16 amino acids. For the CDR3, the DNA is TGTGCCAGCACCAGAAAGGGGGGAATAGTGAACTATGGCTACACCTTC. Its translation is CASTRKGGIVNYGYTF.

The chain has TRBV29-1 and TRBJ1-2; 7 bases are shared with TRBD1. The germline V gene has CDR1 SQVTM and CDR2 ANQGSEA. V was pared by 6 bases and J by 7 bases, with 5 bases of the junction left unmatched. The CDR3 is 11 residues long. The CDR3 reads CSVTGAGGYTF. DNA of the CDR3: TGCAGCGTAACAGGGGCGGGTGGCTACACCTTC. Full variable domain (rest looked up from reference TRBV29-1 and TRBJ1-2): SAVISQKPSRDICQRGTSLTIQCQVDSQVTMMFWYRQQPGQSLTLIATANQGSEATYESGFVIDKFPISRPNLTFSTLTVSNMSPEDSSIYLCSVTGAGGYTFGSGTRLTVV.

This clone was recorded only once. This chain connects TRBV27 to TRBJ2-5; 10 bases align to TRBD1. This CDR3 is 15 amino acids long. Germline loops: CDR1 MNHEY, CDR2 SMNVEV (reference sequence). J lost 5 bases, V lost 2 bases, and 5 bases had no gene match. The CDR3 is CASSLTTGGLETQYF. CDR3 coding DNA: TGTGCCAGCAGTTTAACGACAGGGGGCCTGGAGACCCAGTACTTC.

The J gene is TRBJ1-2, the V gene TRBV29-1; D gene unclear. V lost 2 bases to trimming and J lost 8 bases, with 9 bases between them. Germline V CDR1 and CDR2: SQVTM, ANQGSEA. The CDR3 has 11 amino acids. CDR3 nucleotides: TGCAGCGTTGAACTGTCCCCCGGCTACACCTTC. Its protein is CSVELSPGYTF.

This clone was detected only once. CDR3 sequence: CASTHMNTEAFF. DNA of the CDR3: TGTGCCAGCACCCATATGAACACTGAAGCTTTCTTT. V gene TRBV2 combines with J gene TRBJ1-1; D is ambiguous. Germline V CDR1 and CDR2: SNHLY, FYNNEI. The CDR3 runs to 12 residues. Trimming took off 7 bases at V and 0 bases at J, with 6 bases between the two ends. Full variable domain (outside the CDR3, taken from reference TRBV2 and TRBJ1-1): EPEVTQTPSHQVTQMGQEVILRCVPISNHLYFYWYRQILGQKVEFLVSFYNNEISEKSEIFDDQFSVERPDGSNFTLKIRSTKLEDSAMYFCASTHMNTEAFFGQGTRLTVV.

The CDR3, as DNA: TGCAGCGCGCCGGGAGGCAACTATGGCTACACCTTC. Translated: CSAPGGNYGYTF. This chain links TRBV29-1 with TRBJ1-2; no reliable D call. The germline V and J ends were trimmed by 7 bases and 2 bases, with 11 bases remaining between them. The CDR3 spans 12 residues. Germline V gene sequence: CDR1 SQVTM, CDR2 ANQGSEA.